What follows are 10 T cell receptor beta chains derived from one specimen sequenced in a study of shared clonotypes between healthy human individuals. Naive CD8 cells comprised CD45RO-negative, CCR7-positively selected cells, excluding terminally differentiated effector memory CD45RA+ cells. Repertoires were generated with immunoSEQ multiplex PCR, while TCRdb's copy carries only in-frame clones and drops some. The sample yields hundreds of thousands of clones, 80% to 95% seen once. The sample consisted of naive CD8+ T cells sorted from blood. Receptor source: a man in his thirties or forties in good health.

V gene TRBV29-1 combines with J gene TRBJ2-7; 12 bases fit TRBD1. The V segment lost 6 bases and the J segment 4 bases; nucleotides outside the gene matches: 7. The CDR3 runs 14 residues. Per germline, CDR1 SQVTM and CDR2 ANQGSEA. This CDR3 is CSVGVGQGAYEQYF. CDR3 bases: TGCAGCGTCGGAGTGGGACAGGGGGCTTACGAGCAGTACTTC.

The rearrangement uses TRBV23-1 and TRBJ2-1; D call uncertain. TRBV23-1 counts as an open reading frame of uncertain function. The CDR3 spans 17 residues. V lost 8 bases and J 6 bases, leaving 26 bases between the germline ends. CDR3 coding DNA: TGCGCCAGCTATAATATAAATGGAAGGGCACCCCTCAATGAGCAGTTCTTC. Residues: CASYNINGRAPLNEQFF.

Of note for this clone: Other DNA sequences in this sample translate to the same CDR3. The rearrangement joins TRBV28 to TRBJ2-7; unclear D gene. The CDR3 contains 13 residues. V was shortened by 3 bases and J by 3 bases, with 9 bases between the two germline ends. The germline V gene encodes CDR1 MDHEN and CDR2 SYDVKM. The CDR3 bases are TGTGCCAGCAGTTTCGGCCTAGGCTACGAGCAGTACTTC. Amino acids: CASSFGLGYEQYF.

The chain is built from TRBV2 and TRBJ2-5; 11 bases line up with TRBD2. The germline V gene encodes CDR1 SNHLY and CDR2 FYNNEI. CDR3 length equals 15 residues. The trim removed 3 bases at V and 4 bases at J, leaving 4 bases unmatched. The CDR3 DNA reads as TGTGCCAGCAGTGATCCCGGACTAGCGGGAGAGACCCAGTACTTC. Protein product: CASSDPGLAGETQYF.

About this clone: This sample also contains other DNA sequences that code for the same CDR3. The chain combines TRBV7-9 with TRBJ2-1; a possible D gene is TRBD2 (6 bases). The V and J ends lost 4 bases and 4 bases respectively, with 8 bases between them. The V gene's germline CDR1 is SEHNR and CDR2 FQNEAQ (reference sequence). The CDR3 consists of 13 residues. The CDR3 DNA reads as TGTGCCAGCAGCTCGGGACTGTACAATGAGCAGTTCTTC. Its translation: CASSSGLYNEQFF.

This clone was detected only once. This chain uses TRBV4-1 with TRBJ2-5, with TRBD1 matching over 7 bases. The CDR3 totals 15 residues. Germline CDR1 MGHRA, CDR2 YSYEKL. V shed 4 bases and J 2 bases; nucleotides not matched to a gene: 7. CDR3 coding DNA: TGCGCCAGCAGCCCTACCGGGACAGATCAAGAGACCCAGTACTTC. It specifies CASSPTGTDQETQYF.

Here the CDR3 DNA reads TGTGCCAGCAGCCCCTACAGGAGCTCCTACAATGAGCAGTTCTTC. Its protein is CASSPYRSSYNEQFF. The J gene is TRBJ2-1, the V gene TRBV9, with TRBD1 as a possible D gene (5 bases). CDR1 and CDR2 (germline): SGDLS, YYNGEE. The CDR3 has 15 residues. V lost 4 bases and J 0 bases, leaving 11 bases between the germline ends. Complete variable domain (other parts from reference TRBV9 and TRBJ2-1): DSGVTQTPKHLITATGQRVTLRCSPRSGDLSVYWYQQSLDQGLQFLIQYYNGEERAKGNILERFSAQQFPDLHSELNLSSLELGDSALYFCASSPYRSSYNEQFFGPGTRLTVL.

In this sample, this clone turned up once. V gene TRBV14 combines with J gene TRBJ2-1, with 10 bases that match TRBD2. The CDR3 has 16 amino acids. V shed 4 bases and J 4 bases; nucleotides not matched to a gene: 7. Germline assignment: CDR1 SGHDN and CDR2 FVKESK. The CDR3 spells CASSLMTSGLYNEQFF. CDR3 in DNA: TGTGCCAGCAGCCTCATGACTAGCGGGCTTTACAATGAGCAGTTCTTC.

The chain has TRBV14 and TRBJ2-7; D perhaps matches TRBD1 (6 bases). Germline V gene data show CDR1 as SGHDN and CDR2 as FVKESK. The CDR3 consists of 15 residues. The V end lost 2 bases, the J end lost 0 bases, and 11 bases lay between the germline ends. The CDR3 reads CASSQKTGNSYEQYF. CDR3 DNA sequence: TGTGCCAGCAGCCAAAAGACAGGAAACTCCTACGAGCAGTACTTC.

The V and J genes are TRBV18 and TRBJ2-3; 8 bases are shared with TRBD1. CDR3 length: 15 amino acids. Germline CDR1 reads KGHSH; CDR2 reads LQKENI. Trimming removed 2 bases from V and 5 bases from J; junction bases left unmatched: 6. CDR3 bases: TGTGCCAGCTCACCAACGGACAGGGTTTTAGATACGCAGTATTTT. Translation: CASSPTDRVLDTQYF. The variable domain in full, completed from reference TRBV18 and TRBJ2-3, reads NAGVMQNPRHLVRRRGQEARLRCSPMKGHSHVYWYRQLPEEGLKFMVYLQKENIIDESGMPKERFSAEFPKEGPSILRIQQVVRGDSAAYFCASSPTDRVLDTQYFGPGTRLTVL.